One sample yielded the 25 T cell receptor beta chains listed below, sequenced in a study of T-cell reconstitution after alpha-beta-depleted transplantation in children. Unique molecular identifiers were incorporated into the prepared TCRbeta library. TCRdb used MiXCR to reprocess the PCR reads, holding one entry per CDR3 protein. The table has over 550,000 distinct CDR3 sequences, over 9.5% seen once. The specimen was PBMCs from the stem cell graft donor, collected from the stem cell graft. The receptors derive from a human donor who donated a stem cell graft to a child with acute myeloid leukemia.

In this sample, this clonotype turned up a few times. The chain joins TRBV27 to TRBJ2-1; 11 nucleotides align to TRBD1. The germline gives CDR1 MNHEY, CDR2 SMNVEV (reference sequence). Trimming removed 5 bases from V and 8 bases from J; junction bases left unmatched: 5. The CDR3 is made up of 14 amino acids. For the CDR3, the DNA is TGTGCCAGCAGTCGGACAGGGGGCAATTATGAGCAGTTCTTC. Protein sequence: CASSRTGGNYEQFF.

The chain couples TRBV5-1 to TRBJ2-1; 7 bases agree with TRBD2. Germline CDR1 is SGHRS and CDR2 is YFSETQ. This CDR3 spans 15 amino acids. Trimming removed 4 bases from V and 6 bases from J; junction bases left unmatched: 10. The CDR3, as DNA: TGCGCCAGCAGCGTAACTAGCGTTCTTCGCAATGAGCAGTTCTTC. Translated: CASSVTSVLRNEQFF.

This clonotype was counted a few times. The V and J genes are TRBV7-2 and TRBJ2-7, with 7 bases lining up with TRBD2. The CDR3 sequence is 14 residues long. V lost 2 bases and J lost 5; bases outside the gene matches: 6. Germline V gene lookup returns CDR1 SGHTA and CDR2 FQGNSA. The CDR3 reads CASSLSGAGNEQYF. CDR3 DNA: TGTGCCAGCAGCTTATCAGGAGCGGGAAACGAGCAGTACTTC.

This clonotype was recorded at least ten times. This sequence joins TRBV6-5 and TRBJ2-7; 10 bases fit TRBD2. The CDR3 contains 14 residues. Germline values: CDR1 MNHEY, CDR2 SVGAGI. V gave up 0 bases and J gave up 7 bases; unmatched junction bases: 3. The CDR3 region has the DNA TGTGCCAGCAGTTACTCACTAGCGGGACGGGAGCAGTACTTC. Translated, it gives CASSYSLAGREQYF.

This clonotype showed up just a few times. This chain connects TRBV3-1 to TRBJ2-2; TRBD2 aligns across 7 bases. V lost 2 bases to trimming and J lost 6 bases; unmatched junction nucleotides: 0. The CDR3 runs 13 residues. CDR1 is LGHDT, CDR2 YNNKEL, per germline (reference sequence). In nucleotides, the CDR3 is TGTGCCAGCAGCCAAACTAGCGCCGGGGAGCTGTTTTTT. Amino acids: CASSQTSAGELFF.

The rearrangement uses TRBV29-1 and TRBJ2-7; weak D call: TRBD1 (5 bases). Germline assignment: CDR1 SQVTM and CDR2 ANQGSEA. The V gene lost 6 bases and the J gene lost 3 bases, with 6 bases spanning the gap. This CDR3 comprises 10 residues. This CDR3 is CSVDSYEQYF. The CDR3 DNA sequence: TGCAGCGTCGACAGCTACGAGCAGTACTTC.

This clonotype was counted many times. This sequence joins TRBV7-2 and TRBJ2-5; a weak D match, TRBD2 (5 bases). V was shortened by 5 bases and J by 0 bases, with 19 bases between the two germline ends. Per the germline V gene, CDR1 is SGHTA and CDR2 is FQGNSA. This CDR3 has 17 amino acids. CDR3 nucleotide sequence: TGTGCCAGCAGCCCTCGAGGGATTAGCGTAAACCAAGAGACCCAGTACTTC. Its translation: CASSPRGISVNQETQYF.

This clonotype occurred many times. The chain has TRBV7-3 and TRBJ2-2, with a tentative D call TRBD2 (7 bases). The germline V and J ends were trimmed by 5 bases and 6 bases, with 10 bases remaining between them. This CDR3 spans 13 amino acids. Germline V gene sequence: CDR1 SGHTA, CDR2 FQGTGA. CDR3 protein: CASSPGGAGELFF. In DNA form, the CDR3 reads TGTGCCAGCAGCCCGGGGGGCGCCGGGGAGCTGTTTTTT.

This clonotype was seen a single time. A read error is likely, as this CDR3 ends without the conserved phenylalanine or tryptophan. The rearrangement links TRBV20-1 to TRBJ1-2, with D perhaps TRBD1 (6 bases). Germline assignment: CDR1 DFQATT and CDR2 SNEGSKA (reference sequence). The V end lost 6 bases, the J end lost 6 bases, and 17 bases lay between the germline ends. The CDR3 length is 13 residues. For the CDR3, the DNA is TGCAGTGCCCAACCACAGGGTTGGAATGGCTACACCGTC. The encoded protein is CSAQPQGWNGYTV.

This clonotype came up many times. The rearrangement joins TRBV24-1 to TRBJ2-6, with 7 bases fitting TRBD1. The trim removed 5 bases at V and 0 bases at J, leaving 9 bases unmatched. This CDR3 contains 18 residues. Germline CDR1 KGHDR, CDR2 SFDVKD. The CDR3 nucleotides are TGTGCCACCAGTGCCCTGGACAGGTTCGGCTCTGGGGCCAACGTCCTGACTTTC. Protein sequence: CATSALDRFGSGANVLTF.

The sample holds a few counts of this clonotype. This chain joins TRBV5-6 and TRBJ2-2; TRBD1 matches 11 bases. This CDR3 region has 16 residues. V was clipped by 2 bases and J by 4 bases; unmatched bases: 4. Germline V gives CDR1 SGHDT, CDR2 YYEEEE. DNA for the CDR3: TGTGCCAGCAGCTTTCAAGGACAGGGGGCCACCGGGGAGCTGTTTTTT. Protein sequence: CASSFQGQGATGELFF.

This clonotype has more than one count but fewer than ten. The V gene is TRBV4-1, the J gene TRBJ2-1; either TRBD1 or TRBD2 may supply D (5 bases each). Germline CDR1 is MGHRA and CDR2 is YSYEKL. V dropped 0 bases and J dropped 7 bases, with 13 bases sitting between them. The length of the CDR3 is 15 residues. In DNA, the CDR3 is TGCGCCAGCAGCCAAGATAGGGACCCTTGGAATGAGCAGTTCTTC. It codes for CASSQDRDPWNEQFF.

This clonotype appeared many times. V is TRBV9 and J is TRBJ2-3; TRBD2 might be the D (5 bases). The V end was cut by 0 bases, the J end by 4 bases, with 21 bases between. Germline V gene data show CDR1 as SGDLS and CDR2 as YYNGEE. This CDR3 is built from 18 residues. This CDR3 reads CASSVAPGVGMGADTQYF. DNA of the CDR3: TGTGCCAGCAGCGTAGCCCCCGGTGTCGGGATGGGCGCAGATACGCAGTATTTT.

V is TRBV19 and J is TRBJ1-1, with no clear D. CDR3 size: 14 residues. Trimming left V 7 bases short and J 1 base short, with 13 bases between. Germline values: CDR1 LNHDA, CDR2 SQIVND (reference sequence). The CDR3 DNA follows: TGTGCCAGTACTCCAGGACCGGCGAACACTGAAGCTTTCTTT. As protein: CASTPGPANTEAFF.

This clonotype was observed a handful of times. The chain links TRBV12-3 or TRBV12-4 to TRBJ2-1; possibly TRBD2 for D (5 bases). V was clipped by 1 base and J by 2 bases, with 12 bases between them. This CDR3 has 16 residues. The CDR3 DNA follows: TGTGCCAGCAGTTTAGAGGCGGGTGGAGCCTACAATGAGCAGTTCTTC. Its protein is CASSLEAGGAYNEQFF.

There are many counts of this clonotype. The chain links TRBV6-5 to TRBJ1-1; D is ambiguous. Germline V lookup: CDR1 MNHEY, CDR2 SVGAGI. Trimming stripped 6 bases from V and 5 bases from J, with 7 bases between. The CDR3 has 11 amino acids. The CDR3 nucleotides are TGTGCCAGCAGCCAAGGGACTGAAGCTTTCTTT. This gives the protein CASSQGTEAFF.

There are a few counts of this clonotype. In DNA, the CDR3 is TGTGCCAGCAGCGTAAACAGTGAGCAGTTCTTC. This sequence encodes CASSVNSEQFF. The rearrangement links TRBV9 to TRBJ2-1; D not resolved. Germline CDR1 SGDLS, CDR2 YYNGEE. The CDR3 has 11 residues. Trimming left V 1 base short and J 9 bases short, with 5 bases between.

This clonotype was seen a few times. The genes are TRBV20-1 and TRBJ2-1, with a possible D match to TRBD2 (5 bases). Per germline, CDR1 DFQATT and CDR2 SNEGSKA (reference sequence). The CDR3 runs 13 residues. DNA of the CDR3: TGCAGCGTAAGCCTCACTAGTAGTAATGAGCAGTTCTTC. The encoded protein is CSVSLTSSNEQFF.

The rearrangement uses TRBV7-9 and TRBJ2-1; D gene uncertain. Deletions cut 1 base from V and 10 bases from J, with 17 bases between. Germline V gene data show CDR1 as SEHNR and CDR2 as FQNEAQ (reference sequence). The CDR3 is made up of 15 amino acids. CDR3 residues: CASSLVNSPWEEQFF. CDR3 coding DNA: TGTGCCAGCAGCTTAGTAAACAGCCCGTGGGAAGAGCAGTTCTTC. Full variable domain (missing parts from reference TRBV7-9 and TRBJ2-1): DTGVSQNPRHKITKRGQNVTFRCDPISEHNRLYWYRQTLGQGPEFLTYFQNEAQLEKSRLLSDRFSAERPKGSFSTLEIQRTEQGDSAMYLCASSLVNSPWEEQFFGPGTRLTVL.

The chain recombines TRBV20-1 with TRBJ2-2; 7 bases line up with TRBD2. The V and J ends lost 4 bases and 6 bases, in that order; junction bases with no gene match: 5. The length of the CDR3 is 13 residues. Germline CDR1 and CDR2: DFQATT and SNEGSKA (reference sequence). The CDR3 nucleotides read TGCAGTGCTATTGGGGGGGTCCCCGGGGAGCTGTTTTTT. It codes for CSAIGGVPGELFF.

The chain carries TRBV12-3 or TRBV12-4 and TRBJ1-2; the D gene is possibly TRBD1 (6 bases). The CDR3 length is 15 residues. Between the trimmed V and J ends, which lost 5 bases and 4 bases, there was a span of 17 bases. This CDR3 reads CASSALGGTFYGYTF. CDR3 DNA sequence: TGTGCCAGCAGTGCCTTAGGAGGGACATTCTATGGCTACACCTTC.

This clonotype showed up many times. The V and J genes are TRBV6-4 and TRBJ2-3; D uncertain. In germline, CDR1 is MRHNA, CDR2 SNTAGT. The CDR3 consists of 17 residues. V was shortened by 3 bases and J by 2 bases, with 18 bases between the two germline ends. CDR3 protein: CASSEKGGWTATDTQYF. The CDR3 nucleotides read TGTGCCAGCAGTGAGAAAGGCGGTTGGACCGCCACAGATACGCAGTATTTT.

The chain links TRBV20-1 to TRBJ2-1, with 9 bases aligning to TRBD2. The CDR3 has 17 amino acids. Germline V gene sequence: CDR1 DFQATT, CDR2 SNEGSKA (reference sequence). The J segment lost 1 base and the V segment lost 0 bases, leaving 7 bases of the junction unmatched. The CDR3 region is CSARDQTSGNSYNEQFF. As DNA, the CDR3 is TGCAGTGCTAGAGATCAGACTAGCGGCAATTCCTACAATGAGCAGTTCTTC.

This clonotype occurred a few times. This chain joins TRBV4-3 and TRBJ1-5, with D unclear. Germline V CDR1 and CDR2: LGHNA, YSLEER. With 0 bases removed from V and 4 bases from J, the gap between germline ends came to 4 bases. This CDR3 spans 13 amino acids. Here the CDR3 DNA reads TGCGCCAGCAGCCAAGATACAAATCAGCCCCAGCATTTT. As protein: CASSQDTNQPQHF.

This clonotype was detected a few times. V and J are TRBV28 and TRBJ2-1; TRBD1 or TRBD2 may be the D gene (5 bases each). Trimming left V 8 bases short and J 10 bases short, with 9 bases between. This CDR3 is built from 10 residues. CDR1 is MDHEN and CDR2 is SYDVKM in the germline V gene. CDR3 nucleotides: TGTGCCAGCGGGACCGTGGAGCAGTTCTTC. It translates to CASGTVEQFF.